The text below deals with one TCR beta chain. This sample is part of a study of T cell changes during pregnancy in multiple sclerosis. Here immunoSEQ multiplex PCR was the method, and the copy in TCRdb shows in-frame clones only, minus some. The sample yields some 55,000 clones, 80% to 90% seen once. The V end was cut by 5 bases, the J end by 10 bases, with 18 bases between. Germline loops: CDR1 KGHSH, CDR2 LQKENI. The CDR3 runs 14 residues. This chain uses TRBV18 with TRBJ2-1; weak D call: TRBD2 (7 bases). Sequencing input: peripheral blood from another person, used as feeder cells. This clonotype was sampled from a human donor whose cells served as feeder cells for cultures in a pregnancy study. CDR3 in DNA: TGTGCCAGCTCAACAAGAAGGGGGGGCAAAGAGCAGTTCTTC. Translated, it gives CASSTRRGGKEQFF.